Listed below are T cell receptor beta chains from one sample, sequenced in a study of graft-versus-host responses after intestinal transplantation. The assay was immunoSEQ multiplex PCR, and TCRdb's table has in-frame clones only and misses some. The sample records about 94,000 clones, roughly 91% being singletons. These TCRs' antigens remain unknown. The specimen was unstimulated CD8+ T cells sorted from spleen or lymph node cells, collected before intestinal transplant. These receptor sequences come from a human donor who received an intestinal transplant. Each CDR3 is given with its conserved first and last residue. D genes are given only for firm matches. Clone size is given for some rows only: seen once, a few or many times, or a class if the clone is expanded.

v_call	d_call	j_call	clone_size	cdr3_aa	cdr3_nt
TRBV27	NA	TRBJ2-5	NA	CASSHRQYQETQYF	TGTGCCAGCAGCCACAGACAGTACCAAGAGACCCAGTACTTC
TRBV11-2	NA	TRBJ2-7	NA	CASSLVLTVSYEQYF	TGTGCCAGCAGCTTAGTTCTGACAGTCTCCTACGAGCAGTACTTC
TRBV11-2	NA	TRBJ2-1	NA	CASSWGREQNEQFF	TGTGCCAGCAGCTGGGGGCGGGAGCAGAATGAGCAGTTCTTC
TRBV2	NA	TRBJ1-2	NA	CASSEDTGGGKAGYTF	TGTGCCAGCAGTGAAGACACTGGGGGCGGTAAAGCTGGCTACACCTTC
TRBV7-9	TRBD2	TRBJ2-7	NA	CASGGGLAGGREQYF	TGTGCCAGCGGCGGGGGACTAGCGGGGGGGAGAGAGCAGTACTTC
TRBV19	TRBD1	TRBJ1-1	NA	CASRTGDTEAFF	TGTGCCAGTAGGACAGGGGACACTGAAGCTTTCTTT
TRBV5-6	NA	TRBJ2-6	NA	CASSLAGANVLTF	TGTGCCAGCAGCTTGGCAGGGGCCAACGTCCTGACTTTC
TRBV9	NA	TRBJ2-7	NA	CASSVGLGDYEQYF	TGTGCCAGCAGCGTAGGGTTAGGGGATTACGAGCAGTACTTC
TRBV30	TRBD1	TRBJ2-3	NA	CAWGSPGGLGSQYF	TGTGCCTGGGGGTCACCAGGGGGCCTAGGATCGCAGTATTTT
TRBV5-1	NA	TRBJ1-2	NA	CASSLSSGSGTF	TGCGCCAGCAGCTTATCATCGGGGAGCGGTACCTTC
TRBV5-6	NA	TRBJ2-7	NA	CASSYIYEQYF	TGTGCCAGCAGTTATATCTACGAGCAGTACTTC
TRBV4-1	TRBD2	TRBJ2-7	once	CASSLRRSGGAEGRVYEQYF	TGCGCCAGCAGCCTACGACGTAGCGGGGGGGCGGAGGGACGGGTTTACGAGCAGTACTTC
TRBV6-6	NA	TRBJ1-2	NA	CASSYSRGSGYTF	TGTGCCAGCAGTTACTCAAGGGGATCCGGCTACACCTTC
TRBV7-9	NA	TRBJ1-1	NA	CASSLVNSNTEAFF	TGTGCCAGCAGCTTAGTCAACAGTAACACTGAAGCTTTCTTT
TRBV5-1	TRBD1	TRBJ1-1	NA	CASIPGTGLNTEAFF	TGCGCCAGCATCCCCGGGACAGGGCTGAACACTGAAGCTTTCTTT
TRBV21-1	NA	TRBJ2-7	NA	CASAVRDRELYGSYEQYF	TGTGCCAGCGCTGTCCGGGACAGGGAGTTATACGGGTCCTACGAGCAGTACTTC
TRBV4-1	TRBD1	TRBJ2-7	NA	CASSQGTGGMREQYF	TGCGCCAGCAGCCAAGGGACAGGGGGGATGAGGGAGCAGTACTTC
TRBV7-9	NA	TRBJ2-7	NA	CASSDGGVSHEQYF	TGTGCCAGCAGCGACGGTGGAGTGAGTCACGAGCAGTACTTC
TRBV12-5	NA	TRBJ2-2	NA	CASGLVPGLSTGELFF	TGTGCTAGTGGTTTGGTGCCGGGACTTAGCACCGGGGAGCTGTTTTTT
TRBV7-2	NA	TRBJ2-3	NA	CASSLPAVSTDTQYF	TGTGCCAGCAGCTTACCGGCGGTTAGCACAGATACGCAGTATTTT
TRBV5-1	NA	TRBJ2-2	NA	CASSQNTGELFF	TGCGCCAGCAGCCAAAACACCGGGGAGCTGTTTTTT
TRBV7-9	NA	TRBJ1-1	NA	CASSLRGPEAFF	TGTGCCAGCAGCTTGCGGGGCCCTGAAGCTTTCTTT
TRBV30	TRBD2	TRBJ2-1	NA	CAGRTSGAFWEQFF	TGTGCCGGACGAACTAGCGGGGCATTTTGGGAGCAGTTCTTC
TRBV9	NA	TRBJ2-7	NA	CASSVAAASYEQYF	TGTGCCAGCAGCGTAGCAGCGGCGTCCTACGAGCAGTACTTC
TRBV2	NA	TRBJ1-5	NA	CASWAGYSNQPQHF	TGTGCCAGCTGGGCAGGGTATAGCAATCAGCCCCAGCATTTT
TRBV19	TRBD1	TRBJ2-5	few	CASRGTGKETQYF	TGTGCCAGTAGGGGGACAGGGAAAGAGACCCAGTACTTC
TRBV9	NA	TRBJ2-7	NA	CASSVAPGLSYEQYF	TGTGCCAGCAGCGTAGCCCCTGGACTTTCCTACGAGCAGTACTTC